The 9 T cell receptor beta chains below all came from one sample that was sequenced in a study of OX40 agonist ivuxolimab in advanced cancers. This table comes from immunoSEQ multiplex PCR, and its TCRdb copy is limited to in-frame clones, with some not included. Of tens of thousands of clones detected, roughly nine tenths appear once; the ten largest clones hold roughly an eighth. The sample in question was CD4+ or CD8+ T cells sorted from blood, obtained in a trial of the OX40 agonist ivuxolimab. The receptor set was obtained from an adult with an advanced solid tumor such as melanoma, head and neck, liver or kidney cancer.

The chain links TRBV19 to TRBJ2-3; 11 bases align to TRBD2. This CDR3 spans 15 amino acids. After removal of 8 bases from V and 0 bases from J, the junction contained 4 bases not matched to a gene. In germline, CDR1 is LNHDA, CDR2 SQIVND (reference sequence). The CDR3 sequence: CASRSGGASTDTQYF. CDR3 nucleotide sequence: TGTGCCAGTCGTAGCGGGGGGGCTAGCACAGATACGCAGTATTTT.

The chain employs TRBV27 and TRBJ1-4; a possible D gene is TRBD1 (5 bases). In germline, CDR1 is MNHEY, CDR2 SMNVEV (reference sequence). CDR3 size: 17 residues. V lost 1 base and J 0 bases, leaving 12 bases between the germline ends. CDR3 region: CASSLWGRGATNEKLFF. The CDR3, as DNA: TGTGCCAGCAGTTTATGGGGGAGGGGTGCAACTAATGAAAAACTGTTTTTT. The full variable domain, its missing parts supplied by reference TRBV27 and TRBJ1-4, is EAQVTQNPRYLITVTGKKLTVTCSQNMNHEYMSWYRQDPGLGLRQIYYSMNVEVTDKGDVPEGYKVSRKEKRNFPLILESPSPNQTSLYFCASSLWGRGATNEKLFFGSGTQLSVL.

The CDR3, as DNA: TGTGCCAGCAGCTCAAACAGGGGAGCGGAGGGCTACACCTTC. Its protein product is CASSSNRGAEGYTF. The V gene is TRBV13, the J gene TRBJ1-2; 7 bases fit TRBD1. The CDR3 has 14 amino acids. Per the germline V gene, CDR1 is PRHDT and CDR2 is FYEKMQ (reference sequence). J was trimmed by 8 bases and V by 4 bases; bases with no gene match: 10.

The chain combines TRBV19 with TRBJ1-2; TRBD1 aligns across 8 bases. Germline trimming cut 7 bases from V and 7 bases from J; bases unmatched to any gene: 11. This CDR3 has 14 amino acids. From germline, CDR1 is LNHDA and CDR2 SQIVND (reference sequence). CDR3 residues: CASTQGAGLGGYTF. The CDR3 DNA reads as TGTGCCAGTACCCAGGGGGCGGGCCTGGGTGGCTACACCTTC.

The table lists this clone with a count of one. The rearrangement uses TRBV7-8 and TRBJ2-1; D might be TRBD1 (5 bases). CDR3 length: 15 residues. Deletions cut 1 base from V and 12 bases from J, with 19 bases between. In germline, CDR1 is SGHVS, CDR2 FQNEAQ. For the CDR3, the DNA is TGTGCCAGCAGCTTAGATAATGGCGGCCGACAGATGCAGTTCTTC. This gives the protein CASSLDNGGRQMQFF.

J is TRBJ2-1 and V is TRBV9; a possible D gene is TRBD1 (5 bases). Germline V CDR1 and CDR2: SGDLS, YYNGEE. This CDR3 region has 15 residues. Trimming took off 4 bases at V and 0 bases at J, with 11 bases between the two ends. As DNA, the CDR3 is TGTGCCAGCAGCCCATACAGGTCCTCCTACAATGAGCAGTTCTTC. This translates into CASSPYRSSYNEQFF. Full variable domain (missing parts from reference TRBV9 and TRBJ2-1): DSGVTQTPKHLITATGQRVTLRCSPRSGDLSVYWYQQSLDQGLQFLIQYYNGEERAKGNILERFSAQQFPDLHSELNLSSLELGDSALYFCASSPYRSSYNEQFFGPGTRLTVL.

CDR3 nucleotide sequence: TGTGCCAGTAGTAACAGGCTCCAGCGAGGCACAGATACGCAGTATTTT. Amino acids: CASSNRLQRGTDTQYF. This chain connects TRBV19 to TRBJ2-3, with D perhaps TRBD1 (5 bases). The CDR3 is made up of 16 amino acids. Per germline, CDR1 LNHDA and CDR2 SQIVND (reference sequence). Between the trimmed V and J ends, which lost 4 bases and 1 base, there was a span of 15 bases.

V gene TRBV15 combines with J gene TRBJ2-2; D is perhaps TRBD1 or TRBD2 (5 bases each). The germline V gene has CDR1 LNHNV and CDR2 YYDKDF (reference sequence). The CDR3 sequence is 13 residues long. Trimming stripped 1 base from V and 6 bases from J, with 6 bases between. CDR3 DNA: TGTGCCACCAGCAGAGGGGGACCCGGGGAGCTGTTTTTT. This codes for CATSRGGPGELFF.

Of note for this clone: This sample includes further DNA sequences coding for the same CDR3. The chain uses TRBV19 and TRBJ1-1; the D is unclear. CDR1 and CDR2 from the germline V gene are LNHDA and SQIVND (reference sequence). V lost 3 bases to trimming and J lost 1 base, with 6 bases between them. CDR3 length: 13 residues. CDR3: CASSIGQNTEAFF. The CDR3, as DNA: TGTGCCAGTAGTATTGGTCAGAACACTGAAGCTTTCTTT.